The present T cell receptor beta chain was sequenced within a study of molecular identifiers for immune sequencing clone quantification. Study overall: Replicates split RNA from approximately 22,000 or 94,000 naive CD8 cells five ways, and the researchers sequenced four portions. Study-level results: More than 99% of effector molecules, versus under 1% of naive-cell molecules, belonged to clones above 20 RNA copies.

MiXCR, run by TCRdb on the PCR reads, gives a single entry per CDR3 protein. The sample carries some 680,000 distinct CDR3 sequences, around 25% recorded once. CDR3 size: 19 residues. Germline V gene data show CDR1 as MNHEY and CDR2 as SVGEGT. About this clonotype: Its antigen is still unknown. Mismatch with germline at one junction end may stem from a read error.

V and J are TRBV6-2 or TRBV6-3 and TRBJ1-5; D gene ambiguous. The receptor comes from a human donor in good health. Some libraries in this study had Jurkat cell RNA spiked in. The sample was naive CD8+ T cells from blood, with Jurkat cell RNA spiked in. The subset was: FACS-sorted CD8+CD4-CCR7+CD45RA+ naive T cells. In DNA form, the CDR3 reads TGTGCCAGCAGTCAAACCGGGGTCCGGAGATATCATAGCAATCCGCCCCAGCATTTT. This gives the protein CASSQTGVRRYHSNPPQHF.